The 17 T cell receptor beta chains below all came from one sample that was sequenced in a study of blood T cell repertoires in COVID-19 (dated by TCRdb to the early 2020s). Library preparation employed the immunoSEQ multiplex PCR assay. TCRdb's version of the immuneACCESS table is confined to in-frame rearrangements and falls short of the full clone set. An unresolved V gene accounts for under half of the shortfall where checked; the remainder is of unknown origin. Within this sample are about 300,000 clones, with around nine tenths of them counted one time only. The top ten clones comprise less than 2% of the sample. Sequenced material: peripheral blood. The receptors originated from a woman in her 30s with COVID-19, enrolled during active disease.

The chain combines TRBV5-4 with TRBJ1-2; 10 bases map to TRBD1. V was clipped by 4 bases and J by 5 bases; unmatched bases: 2. Germline V lookup: CDR1 SGHNT, CDR2 YYREEE (reference sequence). The CDR3 runs to 13 residues. CDR3 amino acids: CASSGTGEYGYTF. CDR3 DNA: TGTGCCAGCAGCGGGACAGGGGAGTATGGCTACACCTTC.

The chain is built from TRBV10-3 and TRBJ1-6, with 11 bases matching TRBD1. Germline V gene sequence: CDR1 ENHRY, CDR2 SYGVKD. V was pared by 6 bases and J by 8 bases, with 3 bases of the junction left unmatched. The CDR3 is made up of 14 amino acids. The CDR3 spells CAISSGQGDSPLHF. The CDR3 nucleotides read TGTGCCATCAGCTCGGGACAGGGGGATTCACCCCTCCACTTT.

The chain carries TRBV30 and TRBJ1-1; D gene uncertain. This CDR3 contains 13 residues. CDR1 is GTSNPN and CDR2 is SVGIG in the germline V gene (reference sequence). The ends were cut back, 3 bases at V and 3 bases at J, with 11 bases in the middle. CDR3 region: CAWRRGGDTEAFF. CDR3 DNA: TGTGCCTGGAGGCGGGGTGGGGACACTGAAGCTTTCTTT.

This clone showed up just a few times. CDR3 nucleotides: TGTGCCAGCAGCCCAAATCTTAACAGGGCCGGGTGGATAGCTTTCTTT. It translates to CASSPNLNRAGWIAFF. V is TRBV6-2 or TRBV6-3 and J is TRBJ1-1; D might be TRBD1 (6 bases). V was pared by 6 bases and J by 10 bases, with 27 bases between. CDR1 MNHEY and CDR2 SVGEGT come from the germline V gene. This CDR3 comprises 16 residues.

This chain links TRBV4-1 with TRBJ2-3; TRBD2 agrees at 10 bases. Germline CDR1 is MGHRA and CDR2 is YSYEKL. CDR3 size: 15 residues. J was trimmed by 2 bases and V by 4 bases; bases with no gene match: 3. The CDR3 spells CASSLGLAVTDTQYF. The CDR3 nucleotides read TGCGCCAGCAGCCTCGGACTAGCGGTCACAGATACGCAGTATTTT.

The rearrangement uses TRBV7-2 and TRBJ2-3; 12 bases fit TRBD2. J was trimmed by 2 bases and V by 1 base; bases with no gene match: 7. CDR1 and CDR2 from the germline V gene are SGHTA and FQGNSA. This CDR3 spans 18 amino acids. CDR3 residues: CASSLGVTSGGNTDTQYF. DNA of the CDR3: TGTGCCAGCAGCTTAGGTGTGACTAGCGGGGGAAACACAGATACGCAGTATTTT.

Of note for this clone: One end of the junction varies from germline; a read error may be responsible. The genes are TRBV3-1 (or the pseudogene TRBV3-2) and TRBJ1-5; 9 bases match TRBD1. CDR1 and CDR2 (germline): LGHDT, YNNKEL (reference sequence). This CDR3 has 14 amino acids. CDR3 DNA: TGTGCCAGCACCCAAGGGACAGGGAATCAGCCCCAGCATTTT. Translated, it gives CASTQGTGNQPQHF.

This chain joins TRBV9 and TRBJ1-2; possible D gene TRBD1, 6 bases. Germline V gives CDR1 SGDLS, CDR2 YYNGEE. Trimming pared 0 bases from V and 2 bases from J, leaving 8 bases between. This CDR3 region has 14 residues. CDR3: CASSVVGGNYGYTF. The CDR3 DNA reads as TGTGCCAGCAGCGTAGTAGGGGGAAACTATGGCTACACCTTC.

The rearrangement links TRBV18 to TRBJ1-4, with a possible D match to TRBD1 (5 bases). V was shortened by 8 bases and J by 8 bases, with 21 bases between the two germline ends. The CDR3 extends over 15 amino acids. Germline CDR1 KGHSH, CDR2 LQKENI. CDR3 nucleotide sequence: TGTGCCAGCCAGGGTTCGGCCGGACAAAGGGAAAAACTGTTTTTT. Protein product: CASQGSAGQREKLFF.

The rearrangement links TRBV3-1 (or the pseudogene TRBV3-2) to TRBJ2-3; 10 bases are a match to TRBD2. V shed 0 bases and J 4 bases; nucleotides not matched to a gene: 10. This CDR3 spans 18 amino acids. In germline, CDR1 is LGHDT, CDR2 YNNKEL (reference sequence). CDR3 sequence reads: CASSQDRFTSGDSDTQYF. The CDR3 DNA is TGTGCCAGCAGCCAAGATCGGTTCACTAGCGGGGATTCAGATACGCAGTATTTT.

The chain carries TRBV7-9 and TRBJ1-2, with a tentative D call TRBD1 (5 bases). CDR1 is SEHNR and CDR2 is FQNEAQ in the germline V gene (reference sequence). V dropped 4 bases and J dropped 3 bases, with 18 bases sitting between them. The CDR3 is 16 amino acids. The CDR3 DNA reads as TGTGCCAGCAGCTCTCCCGGTCGTGGGGCCGACTATGGCTACACCTTC. As protein: CASSSPGRGADYGYTF.

This clone was counted only a few times. DNA of the CDR3: TGTGCCAGCAGCTCCCGGCTAGCGGGGGGTGGGGAGACCCAGTACTTC. This sequence encodes CASSSRLAGGGETQYF. V usage is TRBV7-9 and J usage is TRBJ2-5, with 11 bases that match TRBD2. The CDR3 has 16 residues. V lost 4 bases, J lost 5 bases, and 9 bases stayed unmatched. CDR1 SEHNR and CDR2 FQNEAQ come from the germline V gene (reference sequence).

This chain uses TRBV7-2 with TRBJ1-6; 8 bases are a match to TRBD1. CDR3 length equals 15 residues. The germline V gene encodes CDR1 SGHTA and CDR2 FQGNSA. The ends lost 1 base at V and 10 bases at J; junction bases unmatched: 6. The CDR3 spells CASSLEWTGLSPLHF. Here the CDR3 DNA reads TGTGCCAGCAGCTTAGAGTGGACAGGGTTATCACCCCTCCACTTT.

V usage is TRBV7-9 and J usage is TRBJ1-1; D not resolved. There are 14 residues in the CDR3. The germline V and J ends were trimmed by 7 bases and 0 bases, with 12 bases remaining between them. Looked up from germline, CDR1 is SEHNR and CDR2 is FQNEAQ (reference sequence). CDR3 residues: CASTPGFMNTEAFF. The CDR3 DNA sequence: TGTGCCAGCACCCCGGGGTTCATGAACACTGAAGCTTTCTTT.

The chain employs TRBV4-2 and TRBJ2-5, with 12 positions matching TRBD2. Germline V gene lookup returns CDR1 LGHNA and CDR2 YNFKEQ. The CDR3 has 17 residues. V lost 0 bases and J lost 5; bases outside the gene matches: 7. In DNA form, the CDR3 reads TGTGCCAGCAGCCAAGATGGGGCTAGCGGGGGGGCGGAGACCCAGTACTTC. Translation gives CASSQDGASGGAETQYF.

This rearrangement joins TRBV13 to TRBJ2-3; maybe TRBD2 (6 bases). The CDR3 length is 15 residues. The germline gives CDR1 PRHDT, CDR2 FYEKMQ (reference sequence). The V gene lost 4 bases and the J gene lost 6 bases, with 17 bases spanning the gap. The CDR3 DNA follows: TGTGCCAGCAGCTGGGGTGGACTATTAACGGATACGCAGTATTTT. Translated, it gives CASSWGGLLTDTQYF.

This clone came up once. J is TRBJ2-2 and V is TRBV7-9; D not certain. V was shortened by 3 bases and J by 7 bases, with 12 bases between the two germline ends. Per the germline V gene, CDR1 is SEHNR and CDR2 is FQNEAQ (reference sequence). The CDR3 sequence is 14 residues long. CDR3 loop: CASSFTSEDGELFF. The CDR3 DNA reads TGTGCCAGCAGCTTCACCTCCGAGGACGGGGAGCTGTTTTTT.